This T cell receptor (beta chain) was identified in a study of blood T cells in healthy people across ages. Whole-study findings and limits: More naive CD4+ cells and higher diversity marked long-lived donors relative to aged donors. The fall in TCR beta diversity per million T cells was roughly linear with age. Lack of knowledge of donor CMV status possibly confounded expanded clonotype changes.

The V gene's germline CDR1 is DFQATT and CDR2 SNEGSKA (reference sequence). The CDR3 length is 15 residues. V lost 3 bases and J lost 5, with 19 bases in between. This clonotype was counted ten times or more. What it binds is unknown. Together with a sample-barcoded 5' primer, a J-beta primer mix was included in a second PCR lasting 7 to 11 cycles. TCRdb fed the 5' RACE reads into MiXCR, producing one record per CDR3 protein. Counted here are some 640,000 distinct CDR3 sequences, 25% to 30% occurring once; the ten biggest clones make up 15% to 19%. The source of this sequence is a woman at least 80 years old in good health. What was sequenced was blood. This rearrangement joins TRBV20-1 to TRBJ2-5; weak D call: TRBD2 (7 bases). CDR3 protein: CSARGWGGRGETQYF. The CDR3 DNA follows: TGCAGTGCTAGGGGCTGGGGGGGCCGGGGGGAGACCCAGTACTTC.